This TCR beta chain was obtained from a study of cytomegalovirus exposure and HLA in healthy donors. This clone has more than one count but fewer than ten. Primers: 60 Vbeta forward and 13 Jbeta reverse. Sequenced by immunoSEQ multiplex PCR; TCRdb stores in-frame clones only, minus some. The table shows roughly 120,000 clones, with 50% to 70% occurring only once. Trimming shortened V by 1 base and J by 1 base, and 6 bases separated the two germline ends. CDR1 is LGHNT and CDR2 is FRNRAP in the germline V gene. CDR3 length: 14 amino acids. The gene calls are TRBV12-5 and TRBJ2-3; no reliable D call. Input material: PBMCs. This clonotype was obtained from a woman between 40 and 50 years old in good health and CMV-seropositive. The CDR3 reads CASGLGSGTDTQYF. The CDR3 DNA is TGTGCTAGTGGTTTGGGTTCGGGCACAGATACGCAGTATTTT.